Each of the 11 T cell receptor beta chains below was sequenced from the same sample in a study of blood T cell repertoires in COVID-19. Clones were sequenced by immunoSEQ multiplex PCR, and TCRdb holds only the in-frame ones, with some missing. The repertoire holds fewer than 350,000 clones, with 87% as singletons. Sequenced material: peripheral blood. Receptor source: a man aged 30 to 45 with COVID-19, enrolled during active disease.

Here the CDR3 DNA reads TGCGCCAGCAGCCAAGATTGGGAGGGAGAAGCCTACGAGCAGTACTTC. It specifies CASSQDWEGEAYEQYF. The gene calls are TRBV4-3 and TRBJ2-7; 7 bases are a match to TRBD2. The CDR3 extends over 16 amino acids. Germline trimming cut 0 bases from V and 2 bases from J; bases unmatched to any gene: 7. The V gene's germline CDR1 is LGHNA and CDR2 YSLEER.

The chain couples TRBV5-1 to TRBJ2-7; a possible D gene is TRBD2 (5 bases). The CDR3 has 13 amino acids. V lost 7 bases to trimming and J lost 5 bases, with 16 bases between them. Germline V gene sequence: CDR1 SGHRS, CDR2 YFSETQ. The CDR3 DNA sequence: TGCGCCAGCTCCCCGCGGGTCAGCAACGAGCAGTACTTC. This translates into CASSPRVSNEQYF.

The V call is TRBV27, the J call TRBJ2-3; TRBD2 is a possible D gene (7 bases). Per the germline V gene, CDR1 is MNHEY and CDR2 is SMNVEV (reference sequence). CDR3 length: 13 amino acids. The germline V and J ends were trimmed by 10 bases and 2 bases, with 13 bases remaining between them. The CDR3 sequence is CATPGGITDTQYF. In nucleotides, the CDR3 is TGTGCCACCCCGGGGGGCATCACAGATACGCAGTATTTT.

The V and J genes are TRBV7-2 and TRBJ1-4; 10 nucleotides agree with TRBD1. The V segment lost 7 bases and the J segment 7 bases; nucleotides outside the gene matches: 6. Germline assignment: CDR1 SGHTA and CDR2 FQGNSA. The CDR3 runs to 14 residues. The CDR3 here is CASTQTGGVEKLFF. CDR3 DNA sequence: TGTGCCAGCACCCAGACAGGGGGCGTTGAAAAACTGTTTTTT.

The CDR3, as DNA: TGTGCCAGCAGTCTACCTGGACAGGTACGGGCCAATGAGCAGTTCTTC. Its translation: CASSLPGQVRANEQFF. The gene calls are TRBV28 and TRBJ2-1; TRBD1 aligns across 7 bases. Germline CDR1 and CDR2: MDHEN and SYDVKM. The V gene end was trimmed by 5 bases and the J gene end by 6 bases; junction bases not matched to a gene: 13. This CDR3 comprises 16 residues.

The chain employs TRBV7-3 and TRBJ2-5; D call uncertain. Trimming stripped 3 bases from V and 5 bases from J, with 13 bases between. In germline, CDR1 is SGHTA, CDR2 FQGTGA. This CDR3 has 14 amino acids. The CDR3 coding sequence is TGTGCCAGCAGCTTCCTTGGCGGCGGCGAGACCCAGTACTTC. It yields the protein CASSFLGGGETQYF.

This clone was observed once. The CDR3 DNA reads TGCGCCAGCAGCCGGGCCGCCCAAGAGACCCAGTACTTC. Amino acids: CASSRAAQETQYF. The V and J genes are TRBV4-3 and TRBJ2-5, with D unresolved. V lost 4 bases and J lost 1, with 7 bases in between. Looked up from germline, CDR1 is LGHNA and CDR2 is YSLEER. The length of the CDR3 is 13 residues.

The chain is built from TRBV7-2 and TRBJ2-1; 7 nucleotides match TRBD1. Per germline, CDR1 SGHTA and CDR2 FQGNSA. There are 14 residues in the CDR3. The ends lost 6 bases at V and 4 bases at J; junction bases unmatched: 6. In nucleotides, the CDR3 is TGTGCCAGCAGTCCCGGCAGGGGGTACAATGAGCAGTTCTTC. Protein product: CASSPGRGYNEQFF.

The CDR3 protein is CASSLLRGSYNEQFF. CDR3 nucleotide sequence: TGTGCCAGCAGTCTGTTACGGGGTTCCTACAATGAGCAGTTCTTC. The rearrangement links TRBV6-6 to TRBJ2-1; tentatively, D is TRBD2 (5 bases). The CDR3 sequence is 15 residues long. CDR1 is MNHNY, CDR2 SVGAGI, per germline (reference sequence). V was cut by 5 bases and J by 1 base, with 12 bases left in between.

This clone was detected only a few times. Other DNA sequences in the sample encode the same CDR3. The chain has TRBV20-1 and TRBJ2-7; D might be TRBD2 (5 bases). V was cut by 3 bases and J by 2 bases, with 5 bases left in between. The CDR3 is made up of 11 amino acids. Germline V gene data show CDR1 as DFQATT and CDR2 as SNEGSKA (reference sequence). CDR3 region: CSARGAYEQYF. The CDR3 nucleotides read TGCAGTGCTAGGGGAGCCTACGAGCAGTACTTC.

In its sample, this clone was seen a few times. The chain combines TRBV18 with TRBJ2-6, with D perhaps TRBD2 (6 bases). CDR1 and CDR2 (germline): KGHSH, LQKENI. The ends were cut back, 6 bases at V and 0 bases at J, with 21 bases in the middle. The CDR3 is 19 residues long. The CDR3 loop reads CASSRATGVPSSGANVLTF. As DNA, the CDR3 is TGTGCCAGCTCGCGGGCCACGGGGGTTCCCTCCTCTGGGGCCAACGTCCTGACTTTC. The complete variable domain, with remaining parts taken from reference TRBV18 and TRBJ2-6, reads NAGVMQNPRHLVRRRGQEARLRCSPMKGHSHVYWYRQLPEEGLKFMVYLQKENIIDESGMPKERFSAEFPKEGPSILRIQQVVRGDSAAYFCASSRATGVPSSGANVLTFGAGSRLTVL.